This T cell receptor (beta chain) emerged from a study of T cell changes during pregnancy in multiple sclerosis. The CDR3 runs 14 residues. Germline V gene sequence: CDR1 MGHRA, CDR2 YSYEKL. The V end was cut by 7 bases, the J end by 0 bases, with 9 bases between. Repertoires were generated with immunoSEQ multiplex PCR, while TCRdb's copy carries only in-frame clones and drops some. Among roughly 100,000 clones listed, 85% to 95% were seen once. This TCR was recovered from a female donor with multiple sclerosis, enrolled in a pregnancy study. The rearrangement links TRBV4-1 to TRBJ1-4; D call uncertain. The specimen was peripheral blood, collected after pregnancy. The CDR3 region has the DNA TGCGCCAGCACTCAGACTGCAACTAATGAAAAACTGTTTTTT. Its translation is CASTQTATNEKLFF.